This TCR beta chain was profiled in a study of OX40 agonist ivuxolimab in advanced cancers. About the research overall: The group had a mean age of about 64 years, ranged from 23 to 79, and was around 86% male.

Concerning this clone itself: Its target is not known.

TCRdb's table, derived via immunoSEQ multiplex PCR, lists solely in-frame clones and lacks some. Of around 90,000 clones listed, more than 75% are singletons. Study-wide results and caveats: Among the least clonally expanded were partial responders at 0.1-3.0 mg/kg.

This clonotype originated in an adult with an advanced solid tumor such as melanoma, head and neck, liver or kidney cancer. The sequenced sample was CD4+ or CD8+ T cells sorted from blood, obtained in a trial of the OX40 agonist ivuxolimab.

CDR3 bases: TGTGCCAGCAGTTACTCGATCTGGCCGGCGGCCGGGGAGCTGTTTTTT. Protein: CASSYSIWPAAGELFF. The gene calls are TRBV6-5 and TRBJ2-2; D not certain. V was pared by 0 bases and J by 6 bases, with 14 bases between. The V gene's germline CDR1 is MNHEY and CDR2 SVGAGI. The CDR3 runs to 16 residues.